Listed below are T cell receptor beta chains from one sample, sequenced in a study of cytomegalovirus exposure and HLA in healthy donors. Sequenced by immunoSEQ multiplex PCR; TCRdb stores in-frame clones only, minus some. In total, the table holds tens of thousands of clones. Sequenced sample: PBMCs. The origin of the receptors is a male donor in good health and CMV-seronegative. Each CDR3 is given with its conserved first and last residue. Fields, in order: J gene, V gene, D gene, CDR3 DNA, CDR3 protein. D genes are given only for firm matches.

TRBJ2-3,TRBV4-1,TRBD2,TGCGCCAGCAGCCAGCCTCTGCGGGGGGATACGCAGTATTTT,CASSQPLRGDTQYF
TRBJ2-2,TRBV6-1,TRBD1,TGTGCCGCTCGGACAGGGGGCGCTGGCGGGGAGCTGTTTTTT,CAARTGGAGGELFF
TRBJ2-7,TRBV28,NA,TGTGCCAGCACAAGTGTCTTCTACTCCTACGAGCAGTACTTC,CASTSVFYSYEQYF
TRBJ1-5,TRBV7-8,NA,TGTGCCAGCAGCCCCCAGGAAAATCAGCCCCAGCATTTT,CASSPQENQPQHF
TRBJ2-5,TRBV29-1,TRBD1,TGCAGCGTTGCCCAATTACAGGGGTTCGGAGAGACCCAGTACTTC,CSVAQLQGFGETQYF
TRBJ2-7,TRBV23-1,NA,TGCGCCAGCAGTCAATCGCGTCCTGGAGACAGGTACGAGCAGTACTTC,CASSQSRPGDRYEQYF
TRBJ2-2,TRBV6-5,TRBD1,TGTGCCAGCAGTTTCCACAGGGGCGACACCGGGGAGCTGTTTTTT,CASSFHRGDTGELFF
TRBJ2-7,TRBV6-5,NA,TGTGCCAGCAGCCCAGGACAGACTTACGAGCAGTACTTC,CASSPGQTYEQYF
TRBJ2-1,TRBV19,NA,TGTGCCAGTAGTATAGTTCATAGCGGTATTACCGACAATGAGCAGTTCTTC,CASSIVHSGITDNEQFF
TRBJ2-5,TRBV29-1,TRBD1,TGCAGCGTTGACACAGGGGGAAGTGAGACCCAGTACTTC,CSVDTGGSETQYF
TRBJ1-5,TRBV19,TRBD1,TGTGCCAGTAGTCTCACAGGGGGCCTCATCAATCAGCCCCAGCATTTT,CASSLTGGLINQPQHF
TRBJ2-5,TRBV5-4,NA,TGTGCCAGCAGCTTGGGGGCCCCGTACCAAGAGACCCAGTACTTC,CASSLGAPYQETQYF
TRBJ1-3,TRBV19,NA,TGTGCCAGTGGTACAGGAGGCTCTGGAAACACCATATATTTT,CASGTGGSGNTIYF
TRBJ1-1,TRBV28,TRBD1,TGTGCCAGCAGTCACCACCAGGGGGTGAACACTGAAGCTTTCTTT,CASSHHQGVNTEAFF
TRBJ2-2,TRBV7-6,NA,TGTGCCAGCAGCTTAGGTTCGTCAGGGTCCGGGGAGCTGTTTTTT,CASSLGSSGSGELFF
TRBJ2-1,TRBV11-3,NA,TGTGCCAGCAGCTTAAATGTGGGTAGCGCGAGCACCTACAATGAGCAGTTCTTC,CASSLNVGSASTYNEQFF
TRBJ1-5,TRBV11-3,NA,TGTGCCAGCAGCTTAGAGCGCAGCGGATTAGCAGGTAATCAGCCCCAGCATTTT,CASSLERSGLAGNQPQHF
TRBJ2-3,TRBV14,TRBD1,TGTGCCAGCAGCTCCGGGACAGGGGTCGATACGCAGTATTTT,CASSSGTGVDTQYF
TRBJ1-5,TRBV19,NA,TGTGCCAGTAGTATAAGGCGGGACTTCATCCAGCCCCAGCATTTT,CASSIRRDFIQPQHF
TRBJ2-6,TRBV6-5,NA,TGTGCCAGCAGTTATCGGGGATCTGGGGCCAACGTCCTGACTTTC,CASSYRGSGANVLTF
TRBJ2-7,TRBV5-1,TRBD1,TGCGCCAGCAGCTTGGTAGAGGGGGCGTCTGCGGAGCAGTACTTC,CASSLVEGASAEQYF
TRBJ2-3,TRBV19,TRBD2,TGTGCCACCCTCGGGGGGGACTACACAGATACGCAGTATTTT,CATLGGDYTDTQYF
TRBJ1-4,TRBV7-9,NA,TGTGCCAGCAGCTATCCAGGGGCTAATGAAAAACTGTTTTTT,CASSYPGANEKLFF
TRBJ2-1,TRBV28,TRBD2,TGTGCCAGCATTCCCGCGGGGGGGCTTTCCTTCTACAATGAGCAGTTCTTC,CASIPAGGLSFYNEQFF
TRBJ2-7,TRBV6-1,TRBD2,TGTGCCACCGCTAGCGGGAGGCTGCTTTACGAGCAGTACTTC,CATASGRLLYEQYF
TRBJ1-1,TRBV28,NA,TGTGCCAGCAGGGAAATGGACAGTGAAGCTTTCTTT,CASREMDSEAFF
TRBJ2-7,TRBV28,TRBD1,TGTGCCAGCAATCCGGGACAGGGGACCGCCGAGCAGTACTTC,CASNPGQGTAEQYF
TRBJ1-2,TRBV7-2,NA,TGTGCCAGAAGCCCCTCTTCTGGCTACACCTTC,CARSPSSGYTF
TRBJ1-2,TRBV27,TRBD1,TGTGCCGGCAGCAACCGGGACAGACTCTATGGCTACACCTTC,CAGSNRDRLYGYTF
TRBJ2-5,TRBV7-9,TRBD2,TGTGCCAGCAGCCCCGGGGGGAGTGGGGAGACCCAGTACTTC,CASSPGGSGETQYF
TRBJ2-7,TRBV28,NA,TGTGCCAGCAGTCCACACGTTTACGAGCAGTACTTC,CASSPHVYEQYF
TRBJ1-1,TRBV27,NA,TGTGCCAGCAAAAACGACAGGCGGGTTACTGAAGATTTCTTT,CASKNDRRVTEDFF
TRBJ2-5,TRBV5-6,TRBD1,TGTGCCAGCAGCCTTAGGGGGCCTCAAGAGACCCAGTACTTC,CASSLRGPQETQYF
TRBJ2-5,TRBV27,TRBD2,TGTGCCAGCAGTTTATCGGGACTAGCGGGGGCCCAAGAGACCCAGTACTTC,CASSLSGLAGAQETQYF
TRBJ1-6,TRBV5-1,NA,TGCGCCAGCAGCTGGGGCGACAGGAGCTCCTATAATTCACCCCTCCACTTT,CASSWGDRSSYNSPLHF
TRBJ1-4,TRBV5-1,TRBD1,TGCGCCAGCAGCTTCCACGGGACAGATAATGAAAAACTGTTTTTT,CASSFHGTDNEKLFF
TRBJ2-2,TRBV7-6,TRBD2,TGTGCCAGCAGCTTAGTGACTAGCGGCTTCGGGGAGCTGTTTTTT,CASSLVTSGFGELFF
TRBJ2-5,TRBV5-5,NA,TGTGCCAGCAGCCGACCAAAAACGCTTACAGGGCAAGAGACCCAGTACTTC,CASSRPKTLTGQETQYF
TRBJ2-2,TRBV14,TRBD1,TGTGCCAGCAGCCAAGCAAGGCAGGACAGGGTCGGGGCCGGGGAGCTGTTTTTT,CASSQARQDRVGAGELFF
TRBJ1-4,TRBV4-3,NA,TGCGCCAGCAGCCAATTTGGACAGTTTGGTGAAAAACTGTTTTTT,CASSQFGQFGEKLFF
TRBJ1-1,TRBV5-6,NA,TGTGCCAGCAGCCGCTGGCAGGGTCAAGTGGCTTTCTTT,CASSRWQGQVAFF
TRBJ2-4,TRBV4-1,NA,TGCGCCAGCAGCCAAGACCAGAAAAACATTCAGTACTTC,CASSQDQKNIQYF
TRBJ2-7,TRBV6-5,TRBD1,TGTGCCAGCAGTTTACAGGGGTTCGCCTACGAGCAGTACTTC,CASSLQGFAYEQYF
TRBJ2-7,TRBV5-6,NA,TGTGCCAGCAGCTTGGTTCCCGGAGAATCCTACGAGCAGTACTTC,CASSLVPGESYEQYF
TRBJ2-3,TRBV7-6,TRBD2,TGTGCCAGCAGCTTACGCGGGGGGGTAGCTGGCACAGATACGCAGTATTTT,CASSLRGGVAGTDTQYF
TRBJ2-1,TRBV7-6,NA,TGTGCCAGCAGCTCCAGGGCCTCCCGCCTAAATGAGCAGTTCTTC,CASSSRASRLNEQFF